This record looks at one TCR beta chain sequence and its context. This specimen belongs to a study of long-term antiretroviral therapy in people with HIV. Cryopreserved PBMC, at about 0.85-11 million per sample, were present before DNA extraction. This CDR3 is 14 amino acids long. Germline V gene data show CDR1 as MGHRA and CDR2 as YSYEKL. Deletions cut 1 base from V and 7 bases from J, with 13 bases between. A v3.0 immunoSEQ assay was performed at survey level. Here immunoSEQ multiplex PCR was the method, and the copy in TCRdb shows in-frame clones only, minus some. The data contain 20,000 to 25,000 clones, around 87% of them singletons.

The starting material was unsorted PBMCs, obtained 0.2 years before starting antiretroviral therapy. The sequence came from a man aged 18-30 years with HIV. The J gene is TRBJ1-2, the V gene TRBV4-1; D unresolved. The CDR3 sequence is CASSQGGFQSGYTF. CDR3 in DNA: TGCGCCAGCAGCCAAGGTGGTTTTCAAAGTGGCTACACCTTC.